This T cell receptor (beta chain) was recovered during a study of human T cells and chemical hapten exposure. Whole-study findings and limits: Expanded TCRs produced significantly more large CDR3 similarity clusters than controls did.

About this clonotype: Its antigen remains unidentified.

Time point meaning: patch test 2, 6 weeks after DPC sensitization. The sample's treatment: therapeutic diphenylcyclopropenone sensitization with weekly scalp DPC. How the authors handled the data: Counting gave a median of around 89,000 TCRs per sample, with values ranging from 23,224 to 690,600. TCRdb redid the calling of the RACE reads with MiXCR, one entry per CDR3 protein. These V and J calls originate from TCRdb's pipeline instead of the authors' own analysis. The repertoire holds nearly 55,000 distinct CDR3 sequences, with about 10% as singletons. Germline CDR1 SQVTM, CDR2 ANQGSEA. The CDR3 spans 13 residues. Trimming removed 5 bases at V and 0 bases at J, with 10 bases between.

The sample consisted of whole blood, taken in connection with sensitization to the hapten diphenylcyclopropenone (DPC). The rearrangement joins TRBV29-1 to TRBJ1-1; a weak D match, TRBD1 (6 bases). This clonotype originated in a woman in her fifties or sixties with alopecia areata. Some clones in this sample may be carry-over from other donors' samples. The CDR3 protein is CSVRDRLNTEAFF. As DNA, the CDR3 is TGCAGCGTTCGAGACAGGCTGAACACTGAAGCTTTCTTT.